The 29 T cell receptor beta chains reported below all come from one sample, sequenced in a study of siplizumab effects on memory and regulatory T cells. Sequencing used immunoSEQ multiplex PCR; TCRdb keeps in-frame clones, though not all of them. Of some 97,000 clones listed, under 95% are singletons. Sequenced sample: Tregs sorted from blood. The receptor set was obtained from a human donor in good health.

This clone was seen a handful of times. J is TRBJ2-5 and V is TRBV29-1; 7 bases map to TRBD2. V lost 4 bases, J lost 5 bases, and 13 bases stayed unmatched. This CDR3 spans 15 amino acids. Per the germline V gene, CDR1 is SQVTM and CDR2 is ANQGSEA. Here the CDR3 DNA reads TGCAGCGTTGGGCAGGGACTAAGGGTAGGGGAGACCCAGTACTTC. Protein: CSVGQGLRVGETQYF.

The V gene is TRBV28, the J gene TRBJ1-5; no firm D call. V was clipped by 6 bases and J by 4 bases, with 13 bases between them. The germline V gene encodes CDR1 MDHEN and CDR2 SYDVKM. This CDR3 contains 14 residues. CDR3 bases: TGTGCCAGCAGATCCCCAGGAGATAATCAGCCCCAGCATTTT. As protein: CASRSPGDNQPQHF.

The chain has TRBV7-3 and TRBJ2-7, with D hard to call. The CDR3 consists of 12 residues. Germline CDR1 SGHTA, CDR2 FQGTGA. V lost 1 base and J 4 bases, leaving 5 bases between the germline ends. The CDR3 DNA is TGTGCCAGCAGCTTAATCTCATACGAGCAGTACTTC. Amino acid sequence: CASSLISYEQYF.

The CDR3 DNA sequence: TGTGCCAGCAGCTTATCGCAGGCCTACGCAGATACGCAGTATTTT. Translating it yields CASSLSQAYADTQYF. The chain uses TRBV7-3 and TRBJ2-3; no clear D. V dropped 2 bases and J dropped 4 bases, with 13 bases sitting between them. Germline CDR1 is SGHTA and CDR2 is FQGTGA. The CDR3 totals 15 residues.

This CDR3 reads CASNSGQSYEQYF. For the CDR3, the DNA is TGCGCCAGCAACAGCGGCCAGTCCTACGAGCAGTACTTC. The V call is TRBV5-1, the J call TRBJ2-7; perhaps TRBD2 as D (5 bases). Deletions cut 6 bases from V and 1 base from J, with 11 bases between. The length of the CDR3 is 13 residues. In germline, CDR1 is SGHRS, CDR2 YFSETQ.

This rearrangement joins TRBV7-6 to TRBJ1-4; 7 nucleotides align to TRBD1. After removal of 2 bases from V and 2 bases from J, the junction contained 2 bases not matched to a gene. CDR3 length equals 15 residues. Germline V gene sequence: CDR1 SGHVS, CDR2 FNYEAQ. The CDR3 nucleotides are TGTGCCAGCAGCTTAACAGGGGTGACTAATGAAAAACTGTTTTTT. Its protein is CASSLTGVTNEKLFF.

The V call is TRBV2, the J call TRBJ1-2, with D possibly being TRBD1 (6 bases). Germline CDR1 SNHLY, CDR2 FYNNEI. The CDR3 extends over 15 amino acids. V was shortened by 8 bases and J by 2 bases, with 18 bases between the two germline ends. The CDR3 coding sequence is TGTGCCAGCGGGCCAGCCGGACAGCCCAACTATGGCTACACCTTC. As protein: CASGPAGQPNYGYTF.

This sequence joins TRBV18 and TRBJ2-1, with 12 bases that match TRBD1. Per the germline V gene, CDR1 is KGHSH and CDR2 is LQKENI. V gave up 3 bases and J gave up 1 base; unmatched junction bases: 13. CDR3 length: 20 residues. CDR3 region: CASSPLGTGGVSSSYNEQFF. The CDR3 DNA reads TGTGCCAGCTCACCCCTCGGGACAGGGGGCGTTTCTTCGTCCTACAATGAGCAGTTCTTC.

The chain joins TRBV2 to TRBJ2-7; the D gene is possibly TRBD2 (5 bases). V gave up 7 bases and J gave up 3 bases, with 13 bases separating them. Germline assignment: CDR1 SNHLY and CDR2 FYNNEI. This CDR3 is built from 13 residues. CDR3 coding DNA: TGTGCCAGCACAACACTAGACGGCTACGAGCAGTACTTC. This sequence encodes CASTTLDGYEQYF.

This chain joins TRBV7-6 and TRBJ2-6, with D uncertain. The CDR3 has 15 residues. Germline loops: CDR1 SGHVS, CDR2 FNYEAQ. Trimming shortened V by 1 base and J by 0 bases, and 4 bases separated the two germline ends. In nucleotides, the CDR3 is TGTGCCAGCAGCTTAGGTAACTCTGGGGCCAACGTCCTGACTTTC. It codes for CASSLGNSGANVLTF.

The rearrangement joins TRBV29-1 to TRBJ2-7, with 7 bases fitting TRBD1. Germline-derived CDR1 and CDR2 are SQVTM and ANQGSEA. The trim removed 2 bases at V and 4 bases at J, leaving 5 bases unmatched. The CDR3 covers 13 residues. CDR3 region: CSVESQGDYEQYF. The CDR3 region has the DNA TGCAGCGTTGAAAGCCAGGGGGATTACGAGCAGTACTTC.

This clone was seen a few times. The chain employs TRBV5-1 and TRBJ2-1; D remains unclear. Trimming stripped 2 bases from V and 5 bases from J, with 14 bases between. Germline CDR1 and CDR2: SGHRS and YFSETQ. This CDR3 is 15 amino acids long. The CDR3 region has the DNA TGCGCCAGCAGCTTCACTCAAGGCAGTAACAATGAGCAGTTCTTC. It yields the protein CASSFTQGSNNEQFF.

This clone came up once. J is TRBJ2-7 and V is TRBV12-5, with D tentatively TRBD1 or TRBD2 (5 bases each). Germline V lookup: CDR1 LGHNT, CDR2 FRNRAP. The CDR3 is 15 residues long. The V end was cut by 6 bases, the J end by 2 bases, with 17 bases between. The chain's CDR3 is CASGTLRDGTYEQYF. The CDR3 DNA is TGTGCTAGTGGAACCCTTCGGGACGGTACCTACGAGCAGTACTTC.

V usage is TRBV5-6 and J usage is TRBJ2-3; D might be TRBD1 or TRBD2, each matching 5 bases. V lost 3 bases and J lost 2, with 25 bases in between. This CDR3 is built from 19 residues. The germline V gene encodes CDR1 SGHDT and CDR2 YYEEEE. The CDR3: CASSSAMLVRGTYTDTQYF. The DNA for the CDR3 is TGTGCCAGCAGCTCCGCCATGTTGGTGAGGGGAACATACACAGATACGCAGTATTTT.

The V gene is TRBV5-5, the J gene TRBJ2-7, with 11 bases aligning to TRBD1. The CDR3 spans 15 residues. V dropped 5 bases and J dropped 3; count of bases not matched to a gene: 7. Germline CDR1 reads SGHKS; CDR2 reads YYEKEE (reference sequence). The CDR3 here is CASRSPGQGGYEQYF. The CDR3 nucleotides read TGTGCCAGCAGATCCCCGGGACAGGGGGGCTACGAGCAGTACTTC.

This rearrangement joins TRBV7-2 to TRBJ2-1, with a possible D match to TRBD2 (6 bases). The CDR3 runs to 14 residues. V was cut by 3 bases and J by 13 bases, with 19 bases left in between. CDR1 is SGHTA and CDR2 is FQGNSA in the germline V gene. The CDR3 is CASSFGSGSGPQFF. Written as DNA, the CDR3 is TGTGCCAGCAGCTTCGGGAGTGGGTCTGGGCCACAGTTCTTC.

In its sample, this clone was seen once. In DNA form, the CDR3 reads TGCGCCAGCAGGAGGGGGGACAGGGCCCCGAACACCGGGGAGCTGTTTTTT. The encoded protein is CASRRGDRAPNTGELFF. V is TRBV10-2 and J is TRBJ2-2; TRBD1 matches at 9 bases. Per the germline V gene, CDR1 is WSHSY and CDR2 is SAAADI. This CDR3 comprises 17 residues. Trimming cost V 6 bases and J 0 bases; bases outside gene matches: 8.

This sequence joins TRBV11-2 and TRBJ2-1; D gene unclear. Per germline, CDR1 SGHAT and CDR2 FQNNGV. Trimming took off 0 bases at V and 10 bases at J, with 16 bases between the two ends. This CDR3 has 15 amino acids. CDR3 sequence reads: CASSLDIGPAREQFF. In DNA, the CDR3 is TGTGCCAGCAGCTTAGATATTGGTCCCGCGAGAGAGCAGTTCTTC.

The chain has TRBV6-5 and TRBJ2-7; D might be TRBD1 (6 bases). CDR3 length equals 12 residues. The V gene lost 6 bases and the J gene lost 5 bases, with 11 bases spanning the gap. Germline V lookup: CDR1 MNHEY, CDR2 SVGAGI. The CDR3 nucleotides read TGTGCCAGCAGAAGCAGGGGAAACGAGCAGTACTTC. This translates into CASRSRGNEQYF.

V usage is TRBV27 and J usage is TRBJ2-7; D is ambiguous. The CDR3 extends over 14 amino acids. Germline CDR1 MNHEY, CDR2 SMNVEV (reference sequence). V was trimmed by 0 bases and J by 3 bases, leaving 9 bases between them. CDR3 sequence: CASSLSRSYYEQYF. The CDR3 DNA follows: TGTGCCAGCAGTTTATCGAGGTCCTACTACGAGCAGTACTTC.

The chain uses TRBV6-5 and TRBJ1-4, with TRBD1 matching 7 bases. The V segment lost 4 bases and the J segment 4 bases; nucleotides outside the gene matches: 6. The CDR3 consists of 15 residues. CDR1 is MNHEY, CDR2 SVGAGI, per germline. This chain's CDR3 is CASSSEGAGNEKLFF. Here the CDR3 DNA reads TGTGCCAGCAGTTCCGAGGGGGCGGGTAATGAAAAACTGTTTTTT.

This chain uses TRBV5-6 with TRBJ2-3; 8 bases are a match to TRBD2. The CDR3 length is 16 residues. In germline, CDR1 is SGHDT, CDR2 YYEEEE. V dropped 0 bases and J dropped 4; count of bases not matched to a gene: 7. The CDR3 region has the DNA TGTGCCAGCAGCTTGGCTTTCGCGGGAGGTGCAGATACGCAGTATTTT. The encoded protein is CASSLAFAGGADTQYF.

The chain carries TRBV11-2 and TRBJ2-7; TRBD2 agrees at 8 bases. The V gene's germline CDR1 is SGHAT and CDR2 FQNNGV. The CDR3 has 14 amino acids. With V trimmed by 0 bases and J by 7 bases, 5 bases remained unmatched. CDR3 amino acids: CASSLEGGLGEQYF. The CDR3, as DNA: TGTGCCAGCAGCTTAGAAGGGGGACTAGGGGAGCAGTACTTC.

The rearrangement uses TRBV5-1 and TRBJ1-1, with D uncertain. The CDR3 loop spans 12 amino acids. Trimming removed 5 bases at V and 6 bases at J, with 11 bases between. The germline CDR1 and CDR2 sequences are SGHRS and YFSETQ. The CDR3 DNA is TGCGCCAGCAGTCTTGCCGGATCTGAAGCTTTCTTT. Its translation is CASSLAGSEAFF.

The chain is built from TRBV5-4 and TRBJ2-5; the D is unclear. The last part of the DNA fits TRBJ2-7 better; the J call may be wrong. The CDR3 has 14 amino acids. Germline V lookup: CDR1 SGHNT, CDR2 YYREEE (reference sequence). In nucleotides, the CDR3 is TGTGCCAGCAGCTTGCCCCGATCCCCTCACGAGCAGTACTTC. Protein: CASSLPRSPHEQYF.

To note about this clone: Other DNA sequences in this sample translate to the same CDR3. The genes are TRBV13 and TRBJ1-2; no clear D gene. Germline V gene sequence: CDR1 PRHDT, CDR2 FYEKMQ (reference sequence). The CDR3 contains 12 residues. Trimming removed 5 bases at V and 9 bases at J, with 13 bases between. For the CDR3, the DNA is TGTGCCAGCAGCGAACGACAAAGCAGCTACACCTTC. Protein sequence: CASSERQSSYTF.

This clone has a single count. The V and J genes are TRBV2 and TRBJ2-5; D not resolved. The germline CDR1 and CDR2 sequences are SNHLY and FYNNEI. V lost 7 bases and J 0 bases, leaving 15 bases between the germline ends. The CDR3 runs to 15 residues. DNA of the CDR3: TGTGCCAGCACGGCCGGGTCCAGGAACCAAGAGACCCAGTACTTC. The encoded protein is CASTAGSRNQETQYF.

The CDR3 coding sequence is TGTGCCAGCAGCCCACTCGGCGCCATTCAGTACTTC. It encodes CASSPLGAIQYF. The gene calls are TRBV28 and TRBJ2-4, with D unclear. Trimming removed 6 bases from V and 9 bases from J, with 12 bases in between. The CDR3 totals 12 residues. Germline V gene lookup returns CDR1 MDHEN and CDR2 SYDVKM.

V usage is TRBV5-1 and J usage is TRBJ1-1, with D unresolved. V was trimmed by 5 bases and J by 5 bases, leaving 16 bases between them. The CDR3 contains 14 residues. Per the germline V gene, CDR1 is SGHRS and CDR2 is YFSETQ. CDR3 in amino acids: CASRTGPRETEAFF. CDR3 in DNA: TGCGCCAGCAGGACCGGGCCACGGGAAACTGAAGCTTTCTTT.